This passage covers 11 T cell receptor beta chains from one sample sequenced in a study of read filtering for tumor transcriptome and immune sequencing. Molecular barcoded adaptors covering alpha/delta and beta/gamma chains were used on 400 to 450 ng RNA. MiXCR, run by TCRdb on the reads, gives a single entry per CDR3 protein. This table holds 62,000 or so distinct CDR3 sequences, approximately 13% found once. The source material was a population of CD138-negative cells sorted from bone marrow. The receptors were gathered from a donor aged 40 or over with multiple myeloma.

This clonotype came up a few times. This chain connects TRBV9 to TRBJ2-7; D is unclear. Germline CDR1 SGDLS, CDR2 YYNGEE. Trimming cost V 0 bases and J 2 bases, with 9 bases left between them. The length of the CDR3 is 14 residues. This CDR3 is CASSVGVQAYEQYF. CDR3 in DNA: TGTGCCAGCAGCGTAGGTGTCCAGGCCTACGAGCAGTACTTC. The full variable domain, completed using reference TRBV9 and TRBJ2-7, is DSGVTQTPKHLITATGQRVTLRCSPRSGDLSVYWYQQSLDQGLQFLIQYYNGEERAKGNILERFSAQQFPDLHSELNLSSLELGDSALYFCASSVGVQAYEQYFGPGTRLTVT.

This clonotype was seen ten or more times. This rearrangement joins TRBV12-3 or TRBV12-4 to TRBJ2-7, with D uncertain. CDR3 length: 12 residues. V gave up 4 bases and J gave up 4 bases, with 8 bases separating them. CDR3 sequence reads: CASSYKGYEQYF. CDR3 sequence (DNA): TGTGCCAGCAGTTATAAGGGTTACGAGCAGTACTTC.

The sample holds many counts of this clonotype. As DNA, the CDR3 is TGTGCCAGCAGCCTAGGGAGGCCAAATGAGCAGTTCTTC. Translating gives CASSLGRPNEQFF. The V gene is TRBV7-2, the J gene TRBJ2-1; a possible D gene is TRBD2 (6 bases). V gave up 5 bases and J gave up 7 bases, with 12 bases separating them. This CDR3 region has 13 residues. Germline V CDR1 and CDR2: SGHTA, FQGNSA.

This clonotype has just a few counts. The genes are TRBV6-2 or TRBV6-3 and TRBJ2-1; 7 bases map to TRBD1. Germline values: CDR1 MNHEY, CDR2 SVGEGT. This CDR3 is 13 amino acids long. J gave up 7 bases and V 4 bases, and 4 bases lay outside the gene matches. DNA of the CDR3: TGTGCCAGCAGTTTAGCAGGGGGAAATGAGCAGTTCTTC. Translation gives CASSLAGGNEQFF.

Many counts were recorded for this clonotype. The chain carries TRBV7-2 and TRBJ2-2; 9 bases map to TRBD2. Per the germline V gene, CDR1 is SGHTA and CDR2 is FQGNSA. CDR3 length: 15 amino acids. J was trimmed by 7 bases and V by 5 bases; bases with no gene match: 8. The CDR3 bases are TGTGCCAGCAGCCCAGCGGGAGGCCCGAGCGGGGAGCTGTTTTTT. Translation: CASSPAGGPSGELFF.

The chain links TRBV27 to TRBJ2-3, with D unclear. Trimming cost V 6 bases and J 4 bases, with 14 bases left between them. Germline values: CDR1 MNHEY, CDR2 SMNVEV (reference sequence). The CDR3 runs 14 residues. The chain's CDR3 is CASSPPHFADTQYF. As DNA, the CDR3 is TGTGCCAGCAGCCCCCCCCATTTCGCAGATACGCAGTATTTT.

This clonotype was detected ten times or more. The chain employs TRBV6-2 or TRBV6-3 and TRBJ2-6; D is possibly TRBD1 (5 bases). V was clipped by 5 bases and J by 0 bases, with 8 bases between them. CDR1 is MNHEY and CDR2 is SVGEGT in the germline V gene. The CDR3 extends over 15 amino acids. The CDR3 nucleotides read TGTGCCAGCAGTCCCAGGGACTCTGGGGCCAACGTCCTGACTTTC. Translated, it gives CASSPRDSGANVLTF.

This clonotype came up once. A much more abundant neighbour one base away suggests this may be a read error. The chain combines TRBV9 with TRBJ2-1, with TRBD1 identical over 9 bases. From germline, CDR1 is SGDLS and CDR2 YYNGEE. The CDR3 runs to 15 residues. The CDR3: CASSSTGTGINEQLF. Here the CDR3 DNA reads TGTGCCAGCAGCTCAACCGGGACAGGGATTAATGAGCAGCTCTTC.

This clonotype appeared a few times. The V gene is TRBV3-1, the J gene TRBJ2-7; TRBD2 agrees at 9 bases. The CDR3 spans 14 residues. Per the germline V gene, CDR1 is LGHDT and CDR2 is YNNKEL (reference sequence). V gave up 4 bases and J gave up 3 bases; unmatched junction bases: 4. CDR3 sequence (DNA): TGTGCCAGCAGCCGCCTAGCGGGAATCTACGAGCAGTACTTC. Protein sequence: CASSRLAGIYEQYF.

This clonotype was observed many times. The rearrangement links TRBV7-3 to TRBJ2-1; D might be TRBD2 (6 bases). Germline V gene data show CDR1 as SGHTA and CDR2 as FQGTGA. The CDR3 spans 15 residues. Trimming left V 2 bases short and J 4 bases short, with 12 bases between. CDR3 DNA sequence: TGTGCCAGCAGCTTATCGGCGGGGTCTTACAATGAGCAGTTCTTC. Translation gives CASSLSAGSYNEQFF.

This clonotype was counted at least ten times. V is TRBV11-2 and J is TRBJ1-1; D is unresolved. The CDR3 length is 14 residues. Germline V CDR1 and CDR2: SGHAT, FQNNGV. Trimming cost V 0 bases and J 0 bases, with 5 bases left between them. CDR3 region: CASSLDPVNTEAFF. The CDR3 DNA reads as TGTGCCAGCAGCTTAGATCCCGTGAACACTGAAGCTTTCTTT.